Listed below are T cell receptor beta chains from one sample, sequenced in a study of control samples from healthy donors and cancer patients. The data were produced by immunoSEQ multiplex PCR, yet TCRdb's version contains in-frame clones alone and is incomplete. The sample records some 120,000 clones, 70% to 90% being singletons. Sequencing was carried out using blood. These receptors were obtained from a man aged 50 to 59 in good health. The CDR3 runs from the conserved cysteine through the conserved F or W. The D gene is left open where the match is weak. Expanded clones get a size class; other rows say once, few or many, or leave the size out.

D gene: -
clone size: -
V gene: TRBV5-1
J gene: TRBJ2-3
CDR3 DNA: TGCGCCAGCAGCTTGGATTCGGGACTGCCTTCATATACGCAGTATTTT
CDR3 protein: CASSLDSGLPSYTQYF

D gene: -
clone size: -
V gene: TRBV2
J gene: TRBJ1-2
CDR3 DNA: TGTGCCAGCAGTGAAAACACCCCCCACAACTATGGCTACACCTTC
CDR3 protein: CASSENTPHNYGYTF

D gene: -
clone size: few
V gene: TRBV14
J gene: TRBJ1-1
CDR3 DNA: TGTGCCAGCAGCCGAGACGCAGGGTATGGAACTGAAGCTTTCTTT
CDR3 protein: CASSRDAGYGTEAFF

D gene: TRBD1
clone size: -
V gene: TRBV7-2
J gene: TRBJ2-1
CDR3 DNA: TGTGCCAGCAGCGGCGGGACAGGGTGGGTGAATGAGCAGTTCTTC
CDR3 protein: CASSGGTGWVNEQFF

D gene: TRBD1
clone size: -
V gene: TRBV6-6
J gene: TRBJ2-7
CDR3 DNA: TGTGCCAGCAGTTACCTCGGACAGGGTAGCTACGAGCAGTACTTC
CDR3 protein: CASSYLGQGSYEQYF

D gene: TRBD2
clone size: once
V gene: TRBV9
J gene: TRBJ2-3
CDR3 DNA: TGTGCCAGCAGCGGAAGCGGGGCCCTAAAAACTGATACGCAGTATTTT
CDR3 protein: CASSGSGALKTDTQYF

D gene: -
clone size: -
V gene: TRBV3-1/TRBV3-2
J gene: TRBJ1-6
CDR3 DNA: TGTGCCAGCAGCCAAGCGGGGGGAGATAAGGCACCCCTCCACTTT
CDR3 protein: CASSQAGGDKAPLHF

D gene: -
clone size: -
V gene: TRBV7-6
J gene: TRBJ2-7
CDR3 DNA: TGTGCCAGCAGCTTAACTTGGGCGGCTCCTCGACAGGAGCAGTACTTC
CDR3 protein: CASSLTWAAPRQEQYF

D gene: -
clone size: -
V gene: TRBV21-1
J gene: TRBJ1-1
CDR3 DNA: TGTGCCAGCAGCACCAACAGGGGCACTGAAGCTTTCTTT
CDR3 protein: CASSTNRGTEAFF

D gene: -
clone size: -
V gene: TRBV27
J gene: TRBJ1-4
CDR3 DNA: TGTGCCAGCAGTCCAAACAGGGTGGCTAATGAAAAACTGTTTTTT
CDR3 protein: CASSPNRVANEKLFF

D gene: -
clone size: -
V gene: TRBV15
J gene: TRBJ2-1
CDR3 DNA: TGTGCCACCAGCAGAGGGAGGCAAAGTGGACCCTACAATGAGCAGTTCTTC
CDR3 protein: CATSRGRQSGPYNEQFF

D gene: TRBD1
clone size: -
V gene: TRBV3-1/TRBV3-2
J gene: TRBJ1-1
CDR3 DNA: TGTGCCAGCAGCCCGATACAGGGGTGGGCTTTCTTT
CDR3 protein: CASSPIQGWAFF

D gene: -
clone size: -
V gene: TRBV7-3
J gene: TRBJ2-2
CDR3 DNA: TGTGCCAGCACCCCCGACGGGGTGAACACCGGGGAGCTGTTTTTT
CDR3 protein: CASTPDGVNTGELFF

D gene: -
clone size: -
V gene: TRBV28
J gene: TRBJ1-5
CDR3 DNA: TGTGCCAGCATAGGGGCGGGGAAAGGCAATCAGCCCCAGCATTTT
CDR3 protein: CASIGAGKGNQPQHF

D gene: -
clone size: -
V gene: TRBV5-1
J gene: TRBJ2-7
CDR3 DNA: TGCGCCAGCAGCTTGGAATGGCCAGAACCTGTCGAGCAGTACTTC
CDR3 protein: CASSLEWPEPVEQYF

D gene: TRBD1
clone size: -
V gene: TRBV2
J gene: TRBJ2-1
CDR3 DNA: TGTGCCAGCAGTGATAGGACAGGGGCAATAAGCTCCTACAATGAGCAGTTCTTC
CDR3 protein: CASSDRTGAISSYNEQFF

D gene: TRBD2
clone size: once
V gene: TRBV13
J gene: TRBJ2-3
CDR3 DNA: TGTGCCAGCCACTCTCGACTAGCGGGGGGGCCATGGGAAGATACGCAGTATTTT
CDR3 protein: CASHSRLAGGPWEDTQYF

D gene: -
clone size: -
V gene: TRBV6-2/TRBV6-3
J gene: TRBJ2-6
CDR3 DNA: TGTGCCAGCAGTTATCGTCTGGGACAACTCTCTGGGGCCAACGTCCTGACTTTC
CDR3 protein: CASSYRLGQLSGANVLTF

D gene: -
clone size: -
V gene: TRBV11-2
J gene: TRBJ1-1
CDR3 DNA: TGTGCCAGCAGGTTGACGGGGCCGAACACTGAAGCTTTCTTT
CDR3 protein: CASRLTGPNTEAFF

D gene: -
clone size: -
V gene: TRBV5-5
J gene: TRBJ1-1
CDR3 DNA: TGTGCCAGCAGCCCGGCCGGAGGGTCTGAAGCTTTCTTT
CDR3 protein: CASSPAGGSEAFF

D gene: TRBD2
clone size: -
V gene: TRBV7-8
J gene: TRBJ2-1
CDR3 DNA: TGTGCCAGCAGCACCACTAGCGGGGGGACCAATGAGCAGTTCTTC
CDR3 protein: CASSTTSGGTNEQFF

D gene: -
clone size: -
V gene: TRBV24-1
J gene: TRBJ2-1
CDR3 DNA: TGTGCCACCAGTGAGACGGGGGGCAGCAATGAGCAGTTCTTC
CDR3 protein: CATSETGGSNEQFF